The 24 T cell receptor beta chains listed next were all sequenced from one sample in a study of T cells in Graves' hyperthyroidism and ophthalmopathy (dated by TCRdb to between 2018 and 2020). The library was prepared using multiplex PCR. The data were produced on an Illumina HiSeq 2000. TCR beta CDR3 regions were amplified from RNA transcripts. The first round of RT-PCR for the TCR CDR3 was performed with the HTBI primer set and the Qiagen OneStep RT-PCR kit. The public reads were reprocessed in TCRdb via fastp at Q25 and MiXCR, keeping in-frame beta chains. Each entry merges the rows of one CDR3 protein and shows their most common DNA and genes. Across this sample there are some 490,000 distinct CDR3 sequences, with about 20% seen only once. 45% to 50% of the sample comes from the top ten. Sequencing was performed on blood. The receptors here all came from a woman between 65 and 79 years old with Graves' ophthalmopathy.

The chain links TRBV19 to TRBJ1-1; D is uncertain. CDR1 is LNHDA, CDR2 SQIVND, per germline (reference sequence). The CDR3 spans 13 residues. The V gene lost 4 bases and the J gene lost 0 bases, with 6 bases spanning the gap. This CDR3 reads CASSSALNTEAFF. The CDR3 DNA is TGTGCCAGTAGTAGCGCATTGAACACTGAAGCTTTCTTT.

The chain employs TRBV30 and TRBJ1-5; TRBD1 matches 9 bases. The CDR3 contains 15 residues. With V trimmed by 5 bases and J by 0 bases, 5 bases remained unmatched. CDR1 and CDR2 (germline): GTSNPN, SVGIG (reference sequence). The CDR3 coding sequence is TGTGCCTGGGGAACAGGGGGCTTTAGCAATCAGCCCCAGCATTTT. This encodes CAWGTGGFSNQPQHF.

This sequence joins TRBV5-1 and TRBJ2-3; no clear D. The CDR3 spans 14 residues. Germline CDR1 reads SGHRS; CDR2 reads YFSETQ. The V end was cut by 1 base, the J end by 4 bases, with 10 bases between. In nucleotides, the CDR3 is TGCGCCAGCAGCTTGTCCTGGGGTTCAGATACGCAGTATTTT. Protein product: CASSLSWGSDTQYF.

This clonotype has more than one count but fewer than ten. V gene TRBV9 combines with J gene TRBJ2-5; 10 bases match TRBD1. The V and J ends lost 3 bases and 5 bases, in that order; junction bases with no gene match: 10. Germline CDR1 and CDR2: SGDLS and YYNGEE. CDR3 size: 16 residues. This CDR3 reads CASSASGTGVMETQYF. CDR3 in DNA: TGTGCCAGCAGCGCCTCCGGGACAGGGGTGATGGAGACCCAGTACTTC. The whole variable domain, remainder taken from reference TRBV9 and TRBJ2-5, is DSGVTQTPKHLITATGQRVTLRCSPRSGDLSVYWYQQSLDQGLQFLIQYYNGEERAKGNILERFSAQQFPDLHSELNLSSLELGDSALYFCASSASGTGVMETQYFGPGTRLLVL.

This clonotype has only a few counts. The chain couples TRBV28 to TRBJ2-7; the D gene is possibly TRBD1 (6 bases). The V gene lost 7 bases and the J gene lost 0 bases, with 13 bases spanning the gap. CDR1 and CDR2 (germline): MDHEN, SYDVKM. CDR3 length: 14 amino acids. The DNA for the CDR3 is TGTGCCAGCACCGAGACAGGAGCCTCCTACGAGCAGTACTTC. This translates into CASTETGASYEQYF.

The table lists this clonotype with a few counts. The chain links TRBV20-1 to TRBJ2-7; possible D gene TRBD1, 6 bases. Germline V CDR1 and CDR2: DFQATT, SNEGSKA (reference sequence). V shed 5 bases and J shed 4 bases, with 12 bases lying between them. The CDR3 extends over 12 amino acids. The CDR3 coding sequence is TGCAGTGCTCACCGGGACACTTACGAGCAGTACTTC. Translated, it gives CSAHRDTYEQYF.

This clonotype appeared many times. This chain connects TRBV12-3 or TRBV12-4 to TRBJ2-1, with D hard to call. V was pared by 1 base and J by 0 bases, with 10 bases between. The length of the CDR3 is 16 residues. Here the CDR3 DNA reads TGTGCCAGCAGTTTAGTAGTACAGATCTCCTACAATGAGCAGTTCTTC. Translating it yields CASSLVVQISYNEQFF.

This chain links TRBV9 with TRBJ1-2, with D tentatively TRBD1 (6 bases). Germline loops: CDR1 SGDLS, CDR2 YYNGEE. V gave up 4 bases and J gave up 0 bases, with 16 bases separating them. The CDR3 covers 16 residues. The CDR3 DNA reads as TGTGCCAGCAGCCCCGGAGGGGGGGCAACTAACTATGGCTACACCTTC. This encodes CASSPGGGATNYGYTF.

V gene TRBV12-3 or TRBV12-4 combines with J gene TRBJ1-5, with D tentatively TRBD1 (5 bases). The CDR3 is 13 amino acids. V was clipped by 2 bases and J by 5 bases, with 7 bases between them. DNA for the CDR3: TGTGCCAGCAGTTTATCCAGGGATCAGCCCCAGCATTTT. Its protein product is CASSLSRDQPQHF.

This clonotype was counted once. This sequence joins TRBV6-1 and TRBJ1-1; 7 bases align to TRBD1. This CDR3 region has 12 residues. Germline lookup yields CDR1 MNHNS and CDR2 SASEGT. V trimming: 4 bases; J trimming: 7 bases; junction bases outside the gene matches: 3. The CDR3 DNA sequence: TGTGCCAGCAGTGCCGGGACAGTTGAAGCTTTCTTT. Protein: CASSAGTVEAFF.

Of note for this clonotype: This may be a read error, as it is one base from a much larger clone. The chain recombines TRBV5-1 with TRBJ2-3, with TRBD2 identical over 7 bases. Germline V gene data show CDR1 as SGHRS and CDR2 as YFSETQ. The CDR3 runs to 13 residues. The CDR3 DNA is TGCACCAGCCTCAGCGGAGCGGGGGATACGCAGTATTTT. Translating gives CTSLSGAGDTQYF. Supplemented by reference TRBV5-1 and TRBJ2-3, the full variable domain reads KAGVTQTPRYLIKTRGQQVTLSCSPISGHRSVSWYQQTPGQGLQFLFEYFSETQRNKGNFPGRFSGRQFSNSRSEMNVSTLELGDSALYLCTSLSGAGDTQYFGPGTRLTVL.

This clonotype was found a few times. The chain has TRBV6-1 and TRBJ1-4; D remains unclear. The length of the CDR3 is 14 residues. Trimming left V 5 bases short and J 8 bases short, with 15 bases between. Germline CDR1 reads MNHNS; CDR2 reads SASEGT. CDR3 residues: CASSLTSLGEKLFF. CDR3 sequence (DNA): TGTGCCAGCAGTTTGACGTCCCTTGGAGAAAAACTGTTTTTT.

The rearrangement joins TRBV19 to TRBJ1-1, with D hard to call. V lost 6 bases, J lost 1 base, and 9 bases lay in between. CDR1 is LNHDA and CDR2 is SQIVND in the germline V gene (reference sequence). The CDR3 is made up of 13 amino acids. This CDR3 reads CASRPEGNTEAFF. The CDR3 DNA is TGTGCCAGTAGGCCGGAGGGGAACACTGAAGCTTTCTTT.

This clonotype has a handful of counts. The chain combines TRBV5-1 with TRBJ1-2; tentatively, D is TRBD1 (6 bases). V was shortened by 0 bases and J by 8 bases, with 17 bases between the two germline ends. The CDR3 sequence is 15 residues long. Germline CDR1 reads SGHRS; CDR2 reads YFSETQ. This CDR3 reads CASSLGRGNSIGYTF. In nucleotides, the CDR3 is TGCGCCAGCAGCTTGGGCAGGGGTAATTCGATCGGCTACACCTTC.

The rearrangement uses TRBV29-1 and TRBJ2-2; possibly TRBD2 for D (6 bases). The CDR3 loop spans 15 amino acids. V was clipped by 6 bases and J by 0 bases, with 14 bases between them. Germline values: CDR1 SQVTM, CDR2 ANQGSEA. CDR3 region: CSVGGPNANTGELFF. In DNA, the CDR3 is TGCAGCGTGGGAGGCCCAAACGCGAACACCGGGGAGCTGTTTTTT.

This clonotype was recorded a few times. The chain joins TRBV5-4 to TRBJ2-2; 8 nucleotides line up with TRBD2. After removal of 4 bases from V and 6 bases from J, the junction contained 11 bases not matched to a gene. The CDR3 is 16 amino acids. Per germline, CDR1 SGHNT and CDR2 YYREEE (reference sequence). The CDR3 loop is CASSPSTAGVSGELFF. As DNA, the CDR3 is TGTGCCAGCAGCCCATCGACAGCGGGAGTCTCCGGGGAGCTGTTTTTT. Combining the CDR3 with reference TRBV5-4 and TRBJ2-2 gives the whole variable domain ETGVTQSPTHLIKTRGQQVTLRCSSQSGHNTVSWYQQALGQGPQFIFQYYREEENGRGNFPPRFSGLQFPNYSSELNVNALELDDSALYLCASSPSTAGVSGELFFGEGSRLTVL.

This clonotype was observed many times. The chain carries TRBV12-3 or TRBV12-4 and TRBJ1-1; no firm D call. Trimming pared 2 bases from V and 4 bases from J, leaving 8 bases between. The CDR3 length is 13 residues. For the CDR3, the DNA is TGTGCCAGCAGTTTACGGGTGAGCACTGAAGCTTTCTTT. Translation: CASSLRVSTEAFF.

The chain recombines TRBV7-3 with TRBJ2-2; TRBD2 matches 8 bases. Germline CDR1 reads SGHTA; CDR2 reads FQGTGA. The CDR3 length is 18 residues. J gave up 0 bases and V 2 bases, and 8 bases lay outside the gene matches. CDR3 nucleotides: TGTGCCAGCAGCTTATTTTACGGGAGGGGCCCGAACACCGGGGAGCTGTTTTTT. Protein product: CASSLFYGRGPNTGELFF.

This clonotype came up a few times. The chain uses TRBV7-2 and TRBJ2-3; 8 bases agree with TRBD2. The CDR3 has 17 amino acids. The trim removed 2 bases at V and 1 base at J, leaving 8 bases unmatched. In germline, CDR1 is SGHTA, CDR2 FQGNSA. CDR3 coding DNA: TGTGCCAGCAGCTTATATGGGCCCGGGGGGGGCACAGATACGCAGTATTTT. It yields the protein CASSLYGPGGGTDTQYF.

This clonotype came up many times. This CDR3 reads CASRAANMNTEAFF. DNA for the CDR3: TGTGCCAGCAGAGCAGCAAACATGAACACTGAAGCTTTCTTT. The V call is TRBV28, the J call TRBJ1-1; D gene ambiguous. CDR1 MDHEN and CDR2 SYDVKM come from the germline V gene. V lost 6 bases, J lost 0 bases, and 11 bases lay in between. The CDR3 is 14 residues long.

In regard to this clonotype: A much larger clone differs from this one at a single base, so this may be a read error. The genes are TRBV2 and TRBJ2-1, with 7 bases that match TRBD1. The CDR3 has 17 residues. Germline CDR1 and CDR2: SNHLY and FYNNEI. Trimming cost V 7 bases and J 2 bases; bases outside gene matches: 14. As DNA, the CDR3 is TGTGCCAGCAATAGGGACAGCCCTGCGGCGACCTACAATGAGCAGTTCTTC. Protein: CASNRDSPAATYNEQFF.

This chain uses TRBV12-3 or TRBV12-4 with TRBJ2-3; 8 bases match TRBD2. CDR3 size: 13 residues. The V and J ends lost 7 bases and 5 bases, in that order; junction bases with no gene match: 5. The CDR3 reads CASTRTSGDTQYF. In nucleotides, the CDR3 is TGTGCCAGCACAAGAACTAGCGGAGATACGCAGTATTTT.

This clonotype has only a few counts. This chain connects TRBV15 to TRBJ1-4, with 10 positions matching TRBD1. This CDR3 comprises 16 residues. Germline CDR1 LNHNV, CDR2 YYDKDF (reference sequence). V trimming: 2 bases; J trimming: 8 bases; junction bases outside the gene matches: 8. CDR3 DNA: TGTGCCACCAGCAGAATGAGGGACAGGGGAGGGGAAAAACTGTTTTTT. Its protein is CATSRMRDRGGEKLFF.

The gene calls are TRBV9 and TRBJ2-7; possibly TRBD2 for D (6 bases). V lost 4 bases and J 6 bases, leaving 26 bases between the germline ends. CDR3 length equals 17 residues. Germline V gives CDR1 SGDLS, CDR2 YYNGEE. CDR3 DNA: TGTGCCAGCAGCCCCCAGCCGGGGTCTAGCGACGTCGGCGAGCAGTACTTC. Amino acids: CASSPQPGSSDVGEQYF.